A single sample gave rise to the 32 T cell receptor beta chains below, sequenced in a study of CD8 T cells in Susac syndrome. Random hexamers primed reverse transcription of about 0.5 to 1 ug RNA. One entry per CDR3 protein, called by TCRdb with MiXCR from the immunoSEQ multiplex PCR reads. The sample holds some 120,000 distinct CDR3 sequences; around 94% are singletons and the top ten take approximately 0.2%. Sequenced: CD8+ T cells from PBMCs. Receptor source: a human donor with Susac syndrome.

In DNA, the CDR3 is TGTGCCAGCAGCTTAGTTCCTGGTTCGTATGGCTACACCTTC. Translation: CASSLVPGSYGYTF. The genes are TRBV7-9 and TRBJ1-2, with unresolved D. Germline V gives CDR1 SEHNR, CDR2 FQNEAQ (reference sequence). Between the trimmed V and J ends, which lost 1 base and 5 bases, there was a span of 11 bases. The CDR3 runs to 14 residues.

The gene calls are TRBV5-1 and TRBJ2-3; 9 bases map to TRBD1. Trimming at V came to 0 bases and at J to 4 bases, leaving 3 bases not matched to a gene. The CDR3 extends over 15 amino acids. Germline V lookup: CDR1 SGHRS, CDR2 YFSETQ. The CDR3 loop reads CASSLEQGAADTQYF. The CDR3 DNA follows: TGCGCCAGCAGCTTGGAACAGGGGGCTGCAGATACGCAGTATTTT.

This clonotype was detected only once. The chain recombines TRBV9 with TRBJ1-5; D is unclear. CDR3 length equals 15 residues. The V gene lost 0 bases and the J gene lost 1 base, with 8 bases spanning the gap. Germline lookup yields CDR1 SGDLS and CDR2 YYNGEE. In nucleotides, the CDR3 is TGTGCCAGCAGCGTAGATAGTGGCAGCAATCAGCCCCAGCATTTT. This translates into CASSVDSGSNQPQHF.

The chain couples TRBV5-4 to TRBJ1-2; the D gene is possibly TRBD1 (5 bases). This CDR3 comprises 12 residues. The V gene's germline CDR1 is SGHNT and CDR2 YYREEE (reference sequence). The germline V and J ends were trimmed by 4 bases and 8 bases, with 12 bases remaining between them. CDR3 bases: TGTGCCAGCAGCCCCCCGGGGGAGGGCTACACCTTC. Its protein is CASSPPGEGYTF.

The CDR3 sequence is CASHFLGVYEQYF. The CDR3, as DNA: TGTGCCAGCCATTTCTTGGGTGTCTACGAGCAGTACTTC. This sequence joins TRBV2 and TRBJ2-7, with D unresolved. The CDR3 is made up of 13 amino acids. Germline V CDR1 and CDR2: SNHLY, FYNNEI. The V end lost 8 bases, the J end lost 3 bases, and 14 bases lay between the germline ends.

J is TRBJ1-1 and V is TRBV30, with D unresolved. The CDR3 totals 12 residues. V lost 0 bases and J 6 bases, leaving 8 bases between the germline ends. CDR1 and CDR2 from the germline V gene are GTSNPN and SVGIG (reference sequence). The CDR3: CAWSVVGSEAFF. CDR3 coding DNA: TGTGCCTGGAGTGTGGTAGGGTCTGAAGCTTTCTTT.

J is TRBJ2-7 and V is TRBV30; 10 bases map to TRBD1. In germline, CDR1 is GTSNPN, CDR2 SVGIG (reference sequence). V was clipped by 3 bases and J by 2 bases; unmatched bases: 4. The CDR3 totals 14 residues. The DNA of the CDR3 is TGTGCCTGGAGCGCCGGGACAGGGGCCTACGAGCAGTACTTC. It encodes CAWSAGTGAYEQYF.

CDR3 sequence (DNA): TGTGCCAGCAGTTTATATATCGGGGAGCACACTGAAGCTTTCTTT. It translates to CASSLYIGEHTEAFF. The chain couples TRBV28 to TRBJ1-1, with D hard to call. The CDR3 runs to 15 residues. The germline V and J ends were trimmed by 1 base and 3 bases, with 12 bases remaining between them. Looked up from germline, CDR1 is MDHEN and CDR2 is SYDVKM.

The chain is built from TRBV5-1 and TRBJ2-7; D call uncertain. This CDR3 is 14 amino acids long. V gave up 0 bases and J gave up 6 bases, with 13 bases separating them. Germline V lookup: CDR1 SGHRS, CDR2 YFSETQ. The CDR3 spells CASSLEELFAEQYF. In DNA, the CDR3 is TGCGCCAGCAGCTTGGAGGAACTCTTCGCCGAGCAGTACTTC.

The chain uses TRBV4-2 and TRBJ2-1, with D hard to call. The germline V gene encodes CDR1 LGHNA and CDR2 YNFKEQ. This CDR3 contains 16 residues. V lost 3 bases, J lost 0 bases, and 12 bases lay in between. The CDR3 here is CASSHSTASSYNEQFF. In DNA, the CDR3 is TGTGCCAGCAGCCATTCGACTGCAAGCTCCTACAATGAGCAGTTCTTC.

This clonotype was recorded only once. Here the CDR3 reads CSGKTGPYEQYF. The CDR3 bases are TGCAGCGGTAAGACAGGGCCCTACGAGCAGTACTTC. The rearrangement joins TRBV29-1 to TRBJ2-7; 7 bases map to TRBD1. This CDR3 comprises 12 residues. Per the germline V gene, CDR1 is SQVTM and CDR2 is ANQGSEA. Trimming took 7 bases from V and 2 from J; bases not matched to a gene: 5.

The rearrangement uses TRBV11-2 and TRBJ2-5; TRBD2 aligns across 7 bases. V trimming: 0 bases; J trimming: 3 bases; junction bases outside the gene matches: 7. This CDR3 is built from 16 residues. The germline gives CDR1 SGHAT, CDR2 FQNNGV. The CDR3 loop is CASSLEGGRLKETQYF. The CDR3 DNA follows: TGTGCCAGCAGCTTAGAGGGAGGGCGGTTAAAAGAGACCCAGTACTTC.

CDR3 loop: CASRVPSGTGELFF. CDR3 coding DNA: TGTGCCAGTAGAGTCCCTAGCGGTACCGGGGAGCTGTTTTTT. J is TRBJ2-2 and V is TRBV19; 7 nucleotides agree with TRBD2. The CDR3 runs to 14 residues. CDR1 is LNHDA, CDR2 SQIVND, per germline (reference sequence). The V segment lost 6 bases and the J segment 5 bases; nucleotides outside the gene matches: 6.

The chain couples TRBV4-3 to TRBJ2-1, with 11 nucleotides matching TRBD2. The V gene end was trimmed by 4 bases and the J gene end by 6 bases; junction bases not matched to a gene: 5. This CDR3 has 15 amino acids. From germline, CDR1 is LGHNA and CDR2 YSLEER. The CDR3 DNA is TGCGCCAGCAGCCTGGGGACTAGCGGTGGCAATGAGCAGTTCTTC. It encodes CASSLGTSGGNEQFF.

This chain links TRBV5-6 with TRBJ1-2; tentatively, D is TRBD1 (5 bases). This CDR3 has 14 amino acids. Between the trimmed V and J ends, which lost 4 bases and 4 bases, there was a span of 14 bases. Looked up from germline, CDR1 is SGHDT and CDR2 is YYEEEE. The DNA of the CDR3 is TGTGCCAGCAGCCTCCAGGGTATCCTCTATGGCTACACCTTC. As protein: CASSLQGILYGYTF.

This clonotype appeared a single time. In nucleotides, the CDR3 is TGTGCCAGCAGCCCCGGTACAGCAGGCGATCCCTACGAGCAGTACTTC. It encodes CASSPGTAGDPYEQYF. The chain is built from TRBV5-6 and TRBJ2-7; the D is unclear. The CDR3 contains 16 residues. Germline loops: CDR1 SGHDT, CDR2 YYEEEE. V lost 4 bases to trimming and J lost 2 bases, with 19 bases between them. Based on the CDR3 plus reference TRBV5-6 and TRBJ2-7, the full variable domain is DAGVTQSPTHLIKTRGQQVTLRCSPKSGHDTVSWYQQALGQGPQFIFQYYEEEERQRGNFPDRFSGHQFPNYSSELNVNALLLGDSALYLCASSPGTAGDPYEQYFGPGTRLTVT.

The CDR3 DNA reads as TGCAGCGTTGAAGACCCGGGACAGGCGAACACCGGGGAGCTGTTTTTT. This sequence encodes CSVEDPGQANTGELFF. This rearrangement joins TRBV29-1 to TRBJ2-2; 8 bases line up with TRBD1. This CDR3 has 16 amino acids. In germline, CDR1 is SQVTM, CDR2 ANQGSEA. The junction had 3 bases not matched to a gene; V was cut back by 0 bases and J by 0 bases.

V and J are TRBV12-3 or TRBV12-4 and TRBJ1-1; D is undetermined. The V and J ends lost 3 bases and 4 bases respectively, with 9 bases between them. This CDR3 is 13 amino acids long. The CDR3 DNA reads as TGTGCCAGCAGTTTCGAGGGAAGCACTGAAGCTTTCTTT. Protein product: CASSFEGSTEAFF.

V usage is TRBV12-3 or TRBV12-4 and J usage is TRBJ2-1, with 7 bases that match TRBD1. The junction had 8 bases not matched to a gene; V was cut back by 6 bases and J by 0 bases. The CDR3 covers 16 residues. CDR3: CASSISTGLSYNEQFF. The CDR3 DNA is TGTGCCAGCAGCATCTCGACAGGGCTCTCCTACAATGAGCAGTTCTTC.

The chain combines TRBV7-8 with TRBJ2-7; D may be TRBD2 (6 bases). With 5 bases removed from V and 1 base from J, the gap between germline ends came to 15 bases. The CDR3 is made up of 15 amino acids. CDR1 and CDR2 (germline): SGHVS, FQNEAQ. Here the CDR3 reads CASSRRLVGSYEQYF. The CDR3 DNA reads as TGTGCCAGCAGCCGAAGACTAGTTGGGTCCTACGAGCAGTACTTC. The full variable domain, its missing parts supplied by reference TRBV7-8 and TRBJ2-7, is GAGVSQSPRYKVAKRGQDVALRCDPISGHVSLFWYQQALGQGPEFLTYFQNEAQLDKSGLPSDRFFAERPEGSVSTLKIQRTQQEDSAVYLCASSRRLVGSYEQYFGPGTRLTVT.

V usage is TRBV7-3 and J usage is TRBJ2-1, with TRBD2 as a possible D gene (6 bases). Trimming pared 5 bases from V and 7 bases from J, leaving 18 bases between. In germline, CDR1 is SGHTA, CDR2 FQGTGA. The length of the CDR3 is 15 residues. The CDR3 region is CASSPGLSEENEQFF. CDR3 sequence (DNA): TGTGCCAGCAGCCCGGGACTCTCGGAGGAGAATGAGCAGTTCTTC.

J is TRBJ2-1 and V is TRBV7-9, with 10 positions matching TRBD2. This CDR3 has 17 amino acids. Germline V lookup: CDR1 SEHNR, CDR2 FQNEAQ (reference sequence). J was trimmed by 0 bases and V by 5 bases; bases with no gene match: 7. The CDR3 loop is CASSHRTSGSSYNEQFF. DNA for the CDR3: TGTGCCAGCAGCCACCGGACTAGCGGAAGCTCCTACAATGAGCAGTTCTTC.

The DNA for the CDR3 is TGTGCCAGCTCACCCGGGACAGGGGTCGAGCAGTACTTC. Translation gives CASSPGTGVEQYF. This chain links TRBV18 with TRBJ2-7; TRBD1 matches 10 bases. There are 13 residues in the CDR3. V dropped 3 bases and J dropped 6; count of bases not matched to a gene: 2. The germline gives CDR1 KGHSH, CDR2 LQKENI.

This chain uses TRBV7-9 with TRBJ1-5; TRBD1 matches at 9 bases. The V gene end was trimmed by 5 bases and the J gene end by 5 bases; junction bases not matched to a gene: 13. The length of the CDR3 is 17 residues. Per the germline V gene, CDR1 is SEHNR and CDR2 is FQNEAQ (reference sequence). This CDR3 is CASSARTGASSDQPQHF. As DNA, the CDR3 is TGTGCCAGCAGCGCAAGGACAGGGGCTTCCTCCGATCAGCCCCAGCATTTT.

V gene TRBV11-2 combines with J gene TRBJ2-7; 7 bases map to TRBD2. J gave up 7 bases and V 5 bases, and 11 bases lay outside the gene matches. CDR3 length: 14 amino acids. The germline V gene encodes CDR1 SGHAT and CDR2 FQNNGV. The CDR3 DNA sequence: TGTGCCAGCAGCACTCAGACTAGCCCGCCTGAGCAGTACTTC. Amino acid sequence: CASSTQTSPPEQYF.

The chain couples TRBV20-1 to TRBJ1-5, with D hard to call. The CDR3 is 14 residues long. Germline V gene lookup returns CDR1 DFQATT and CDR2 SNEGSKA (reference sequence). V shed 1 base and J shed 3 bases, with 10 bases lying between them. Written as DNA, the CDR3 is TGCAGTGCTAGAGGGGTCACCTTCAATCAGCCCCAGCATTTT. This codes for CSARGVTFNQPQHF.

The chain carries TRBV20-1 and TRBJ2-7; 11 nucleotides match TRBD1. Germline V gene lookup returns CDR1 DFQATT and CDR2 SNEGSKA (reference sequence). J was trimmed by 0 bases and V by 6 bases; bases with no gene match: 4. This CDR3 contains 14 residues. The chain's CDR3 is CSADGTGGSYEQYF. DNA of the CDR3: TGCAGTGCCGACGGGACAGGGGGCTCCTACGAGCAGTACTTC.

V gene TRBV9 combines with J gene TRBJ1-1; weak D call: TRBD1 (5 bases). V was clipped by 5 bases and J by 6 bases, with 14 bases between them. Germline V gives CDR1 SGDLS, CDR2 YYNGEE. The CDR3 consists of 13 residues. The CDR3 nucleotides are TGTGCCAGCAGGGCATTCGGGGGGTCTGAAGCTTTCTTT. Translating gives CASRAFGGSEAFF.

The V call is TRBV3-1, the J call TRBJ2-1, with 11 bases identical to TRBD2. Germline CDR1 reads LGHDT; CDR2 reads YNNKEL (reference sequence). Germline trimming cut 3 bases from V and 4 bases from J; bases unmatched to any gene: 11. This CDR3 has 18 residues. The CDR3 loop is CASSQLAGGRGIYNEQFF. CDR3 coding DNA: TGTGCCAGCAGCCAGCTAGCGGGGGGCCGGGGGATATACAATGAGCAGTTCTTC.

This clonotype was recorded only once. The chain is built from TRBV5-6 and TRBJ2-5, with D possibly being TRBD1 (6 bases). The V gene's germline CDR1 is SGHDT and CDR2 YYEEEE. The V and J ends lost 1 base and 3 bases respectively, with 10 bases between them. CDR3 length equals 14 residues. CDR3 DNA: TGTGCCAGCAGCTTGCCAGGGACAAAAGAGACCCAGTACTTC. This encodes CASSLPGTKETQYF.

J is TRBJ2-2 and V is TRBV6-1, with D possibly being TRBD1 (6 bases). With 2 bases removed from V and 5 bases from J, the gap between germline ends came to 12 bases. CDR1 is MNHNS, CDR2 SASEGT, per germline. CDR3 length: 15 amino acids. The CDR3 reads CASSETPGVTGELFF. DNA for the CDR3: TGTGCCAGCAGTGAAACCCCAGGGGTTACCGGGGAGCTGTTTTTT.

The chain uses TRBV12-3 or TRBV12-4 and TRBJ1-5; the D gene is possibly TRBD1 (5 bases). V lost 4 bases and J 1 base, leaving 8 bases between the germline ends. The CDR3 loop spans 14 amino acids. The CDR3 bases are TGTGCCAGCAGTTCGGGACGGAGCAATCAGCCCCAGCATTTT. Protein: CASSSGRSNQPQHF.